The 19 T cell receptor beta chains below all came from one sample that was sequenced in a study of memory CD4+ T cells and cytomegalovirus serostatus (dated by TCRdb to the late 2010s). Single viable CD3+CD4+CD8-CD45RO+ cells were sorted as memory CD4+ T cells on a FACSAria II. The library relied on the immunoSEQ multiplex PCR assay. TCRdb took this table from immuneACCESS and kept in-frame rearrangements with V and J called. Such tables lack part of the clones; where checked against another copy, unresolved V genes explain under half of the gap, and the rest is unexplained. The sample table lists about 75,000 clones, around 82% of them with a count of one. The top ten clones comprise just over 2.5% of the sample. The source material was memory CD4+ T cells from blood. Every receptor here comes from an adult in good health and CMV-seropositive.

The chain recombines TRBV7-8 with TRBJ2-6; possible D gene TRBD1, 6 bases. Between the trimmed V and J ends, which lost 5 bases and 2 bases, there was a span of 13 bases. The CDR3 length is 16 residues. Per the germline V gene, CDR1 is SGHVS and CDR2 is FQNEAQ. The CDR3 DNA reads TGTGCCAGCAGCGACTACAGGGTGCCTGGGGCCAACGTCCTGACTTTC. As protein: CASSDYRVPGANVLTF. The full variable domain, completed using reference TRBV7-8 and TRBJ2-6, is GAGVSQSPRYKVAKRGQDVALRCDPISGHVSLFWYQQALGQGPEFLTYFQNEAQLDKSGLPSDRFFAERPEGSVSTLKIQRTQQEDSAVYLCASSDYRVPGANVLTFGAGSRLTVL.

V gene TRBV5-6 combines with J gene TRBJ1-1; 7 bases map to TRBD1. Trimming removed 0 bases from V and 9 bases from J; junction bases left unmatched: 5. Germline CDR1 and CDR2: SGHDT and YYEEEE. The CDR3 totals 13 residues. The CDR3 coding sequence is TGTGCCAGCAGCTTGGCCCAGGGGGTACAAGCTTTCTTT. It encodes CASSLAQGVQAFF.

The chain combines TRBV11-3 with TRBJ2-1; 12 bases are a match to TRBD1. Germline V gene lookup returns CDR1 SGHNT and CDR2 YENEEA. This CDR3 is built from 16 residues. The V and J ends lost 1 base and 5 bases, in that order; junction bases with no gene match: 3. Here the CDR3 DNA reads TGTGCCAGCAGCTTAGGAGGGACAGGGGGCGACAATGAGCAGTTCTTC. As protein: CASSLGGTGGDNEQFF.

The rearrangement uses TRBV10-2 and TRBJ1-1; D is undetermined. CDR3 length equals 14 residues. Germline V CDR1 and CDR2: WSHSY, SAAADI. Deletions cut 7 bases from V and 3 bases from J, with 15 bases between. The CDR3, as DNA: TGCGCCAGCATGTCGGGAGTCGGGTACACTGAAGCTTTCTTT. As protein: CASMSGVGYTEAFF.

The rearrangement joins TRBV10-3 to TRBJ1-2; D remains unclear. V shed 3 bases and J shed 8 bases, with 19 bases lying between them. Germline V gene sequence: CDR1 ENHRY, CDR2 SYGVKD. The CDR3 runs to 15 residues. In DNA, the CDR3 is TGTGCCATCAGTGATAGGACCGCCAACCCCTCCGGCTACACCTTC. It is translated as CAISDRTANPSGYTF.

The genes are TRBV7-8 and TRBJ1-2; D gene uncertain. The CDR3 consists of 13 residues. V gave up 2 bases and J gave up 6 bases, with 10 bases separating them. The germline CDR1 and CDR2 sequences are SGHVS and FQNEAQ. CDR3 nucleotides: TGTGCCAGCAGCTTATTCAAGATCGATGGCTACACCTTC. This codes for CASSLFKIDGYTF.

The rearrangement joins TRBV18 to TRBJ2-3; D is uncertain. This CDR3 is 13 amino acids long. CDR1 is KGHSH, CDR2 LQKENI, per germline. V was shortened by 9 bases and J by 1 base, with 11 bases between the two germline ends. CDR3 amino acids: CASHSYRTDTQYF. CDR3 DNA sequence: TGTGCCAGTCACAGTTATCGCACAGATACGCAGTATTTT.

V and J are TRBV10-3 and TRBJ2-3, with D possibly matching TRBD1 (6 bases). The germline V gene encodes CDR1 ENHRY and CDR2 SYGVKD. The CDR3 extends over 15 amino acids. Trimming took 9 bases from V and 6 from J, leaving 22 bases between them. The DNA for the CDR3 is TGTGCCATTGCTGATGAAACAGGGTCGAGGGATACGCAGTATTTT. Encoded protein: CAIADETGSRDTQYF.

The rearrangement joins TRBV10-2 to TRBJ2-5, with 15 bases identical to TRBD2. The trim removed 0 bases at V and 4 bases at J, leaving 3 bases unmatched. The CDR3 is 17 residues long. CDR1 and CDR2 (germline): WSHSY, SAAADI. CDR3 amino acids: CASSESGLAGGGETQYF. CDR3 nucleotides: TGCGCCAGCAGTGAGTCCGGACTAGCGGGGGGGGGAGAGACCCAGTACTTC.

The chain carries TRBV10-2 and TRBJ2-5; 8 bases are shared with TRBD1. The germline CDR1 and CDR2 sequences are WSHSY and SAAADI. V gave up 5 bases and J gave up 7 bases; unmatched junction bases: 15. There are 16 residues in the CDR3. The CDR3 protein is CASSLTGETAMVTQYF. CDR3 DNA sequence: TGCGCCAGCAGTCTGACAGGGGAGACGGCGATGGTGACCCAGTACTTC.

V usage is TRBV19 and J usage is TRBJ1-5; the D gene is possibly TRBD1 (5 bases). This CDR3 contains 17 residues. Between the trimmed V and J ends, which lost 3 bases and 1 base, there was a span of 16 bases. From germline, CDR1 is LNHDA and CDR2 SQIVND (reference sequence). DNA of the CDR3: TGTGCCAGTAGTATGATCCGGCAGGGAGTCAGCAATCAGCCCCAGCATTTT. Translation: CASSMIRQGVSNQPQHF. Full variable domain (remainder filled in from reference TRBV19 and TRBJ1-5): DGGITQSPKYLFRKEGQNVTLSCEQNLNHDAMYWYRQDPGQGLRLIYYSQIVNDFQKGDIAEGYSVSREKKESFPLTVTSAQKNPTAFYLCASSMIRQGVSNQPQHFGDGTRLSIL.

The chain combines TRBV4-1 with TRBJ2-3, with TRBD2 identical over 11 bases. CDR1 is MGHRA, CDR2 YSYEKL, per germline. The CDR3 extends over 15 amino acids. V shed 4 bases and J 1 base; nucleotides not matched to a gene: 1. CDR3 region: CASSPGLAGTDTQYF. The CDR3 region has the DNA TGCGCCAGCAGCCCGGGACTAGCGGGCACAGATACGCAGTATTTT.

On this clone: Germline is not matched at one junction end, which may reflect a read error. This rearrangement joins TRBV6-5 to TRBJ2-1; 12 positions match TRBD2. This CDR3 region has 14 residues. CDR1 MNHEY and CDR2 SVGAGI come from the germline V gene. The CDR3, as DNA: TGTGCCAGCAGCGACGCCGGGACTAGCGGGTACCAGGTCTTC. The encoded protein is CASSDAGTSGYQVF.

The chain recombines TRBV6-1 with TRBJ2-7, with 10 nucleotides matching TRBD2. The CDR3 length is 15 residues. The germline V gene has CDR1 MNHNS and CDR2 SASEGT. The V gene end was trimmed by 2 bases and the J gene end by 3 bases; junction bases not matched to a gene: 4. The CDR3 DNA reads as TGTGCCAGCAGTGAAATAGCGGGAGGCATCTACGAGCAGTACGTC. Its protein is CASSEIAGGIYEQYV.

This clone appeared once. The J gene is TRBJ2-1, the V gene TRBV14; the match to TRBD2 covers 8 bases. This CDR3 has 17 residues. The V gene end was trimmed by 0 bases and the J gene end by 2 bases; junction bases not matched to a gene: 6. The germline V gene has CDR1 SGHDN and CDR2 FVKESK. CDR3 DNA sequence: TGTGCCAGCAGCCAAGATCTAGGTAGCGGGACCTACAATGAGCAGTTCTTC. Translated: CASSQDLGSGTYNEQFF.

This clone appeared once. The V and J genes are TRBV30 and TRBJ1-5, with 10 bases fitting TRBD1. The V and J ends lost 4 bases and 3 bases, in that order; junction bases with no gene match: 12. This CDR3 comprises 17 residues. Germline V gene data show CDR1 as GTSNPN and CDR2 as SVGIG (reference sequence). The CDR3 bases are TGTGCCTGGACCGCGGGACAGGGGATTAGGTTCAATCAGCCCCAGCATTTT. It translates to CAWTAGQGIRFNQPQHF.

V usage is TRBV5-1 and J usage is TRBJ2-7, with 7 bases aligning to TRBD2. In germline, CDR1 is SGHRS, CDR2 YFSETQ. The CDR3 loop spans 14 amino acids. Trimming took 5 bases from V and 3 from J; bases not matched to a gene: 8. CDR3 bases: TGCGCCAGCAGGGCGGGGGAGGGAAGCTACGAGCAGTACGTC. It specifies CASRAGEGSYEQYV.

V gene TRBV5-4 combines with J gene TRBJ2-5; 14 positions agree with TRBD2. The CDR3 is 15 amino acids. Germline trimming cut 4 bases from V and 4 bases from J; bases unmatched to any gene: 3. The V gene's germline CDR1 is SGHNT and CDR2 YYREEE (reference sequence). The CDR3 protein is CASSVGLAGGETQYF. The CDR3, as DNA: TGTGCCAGCAGCGTCGGACTAGCGGGGGGAGAGACCCAGTACTTC.

Only a few counts were recorded for this clone. V is TRBV10-3 and J is TRBJ1-2, with D possibly TRBD1 on 6 matching bases. The CDR3 is 12 residues long. Trimming took 9 bases from V and 3 from J, leaving 11 bases between them. Germline assignment: CDR1 ENHRY and CDR2 SYGVKD. In nucleotides, the CDR3 is TGTGCCATTCCCGGACAGTACTATGGCTACACCTTC. Translating it yields CAIPGQYYGYTF.